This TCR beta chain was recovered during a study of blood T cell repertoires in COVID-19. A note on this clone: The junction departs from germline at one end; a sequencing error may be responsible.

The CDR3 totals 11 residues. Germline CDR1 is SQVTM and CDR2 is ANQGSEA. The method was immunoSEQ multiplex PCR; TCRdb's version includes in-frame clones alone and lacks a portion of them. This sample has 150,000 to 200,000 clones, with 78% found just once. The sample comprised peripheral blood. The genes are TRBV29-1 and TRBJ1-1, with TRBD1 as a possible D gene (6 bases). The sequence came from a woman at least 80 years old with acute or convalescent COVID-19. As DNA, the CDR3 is TGTACAGGGTGGAGCGGCACTGAAGCTTTCTTT. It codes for CTGWSGTEAFF.